These 3 T cell receptor beta chains were sequenced from one sample in a study of shared clonotypes between healthy human individuals (dated by TCRdb to about 2020). The library came from the immunoSEQ multiplex PCR assay. TCRdb holds this immuneACCESS table with in-frame rearrangements only. Some clones are missing; in checked studies, unresolved V genes explain under half, and the rest has no known cause. This sample gives about 2.1 million clones in total; roughly 95% of them show up just once. The ten largest account for around 1.8% of the sample. CD8 naive samples were obtained by positive selection for CCR7 among CD45RO-negative cells, yielding a CD45RA+CCR7+ population from which TemRA cells were excluded. The sequenced sample was naive CD8+ T cells from PBMCs. The cell subset or site label for this specimen denotes: CD45RA+CCR7+. Every receptor here comes from a man aged 18-30 years in good health. Some clones in this sample may be carry-over from other donors' samples.

This rearrangement joins TRBV21-1 to TRBJ1-1; the D call in the table, TRBD1, was not verified against the DNA. TRBV21-1 is assigned pseudogene status. There are 15 residues in the CDR3. The chain's CDR3 is CASSSRDRRNTEAFF. DNA of the CDR3: TGTGCCAGCAGCTCTAGGGACAGGAGAAACACTGAAGCTTTCTTT.

The rearrangement uses TRBV6-4 and TRBJ2-7, with TRBD2 as a possible D gene (6 bases). The CDR3 spans 13 residues. Germline values: CDR1 MRHNA, CDR2 SNTAGT. V was shortened by 0 bases and J by 6 bases, with 9 bases between the two germline ends. The CDR3, as DNA: TGTGCCAGCAGTGACTCCTGGGGAGGCGAGCAGTACTTC. It yields the protein CASSDSWGGEQYF.

This clone has only a few counts. The chain uses TRBV14 and TRBJ1-1, with D possibly being TRBD1 (5 bases). This CDR3 is built from 16 residues. Germline CDR1 SGHDN, CDR2 FVKESK. V lost 2 bases and J 0 bases, leaving 13 bases between the germline ends. CDR3 sequence reads: CASSQLPWGLNTEAFF. CDR3 nucleotides: TGTGCCAGCAGCCAACTCCCCTGGGGGTTGAACACTGAAGCTTTCTTT. Together with reference TRBV14 and TRBJ1-1, the CDR3 gives the full variable domain: EAGVTQFPSHSVIEKGQTVTLRCDPISGHDNLYWYRRVMGKEIKFLLHFVKESKQDESGMPNNRFLAERTGGTYSTLKVQPAELEDSGVYFCASSQLPWGLNTEAFFGQGTRLTVV.